This T cell receptor beta chain is from a study of cytomegalovirus exposure and HLA in healthy donors (dated by TCRdb to 2016 to 2017). Concerning the study at large: An earlier analysis of approximately 640 of the donors reported about 250 Gb of sequence data and 100 million to 140 million unique TCR beta sequences from 190 million or so T cells. Donor age, sex, ethnicity and CMV serostatus were collected together with the repertoire data. Class I and class II HLA loci were covered by the typing at four-digit resolution. To predict cytomegalovirus infection status, the study combined high-throughput TCR immunosequencing, statistical association of individual TCRs with disease status, and machine learning. Across some 400 genotyped donors of the cohort, an average of about 200,000 unique TCR beta nucleotide sequences per donor were sequenced, and 15% to 20% of those sequences were non-productive. Typing coverage varied by locus: roughly 620-640 donors for A, B, C, DRB1 and DQB1; roughly 560 for DQA1; nearly 610 for DPA1; some 470 for DPB1. Along with the roughly 700-subject first cohort, a separate validation cohort of over 90 different subjects was used. In an earlier analysis of 587 of the donors, high-throughput TCR beta sequencing was used to judge whether each TCR beta V gene segment behaved as functional or pseudogenic. Roughly 320 gigabases of sequencing data and around 88 million unique TCR sequences made up an early release that covered roughly 670 HLA-typed donors. About five DR-DQ haplotypes were treated as single units for association and clustering because of strong linkage in the cohort. The study aimed to test whether signatures of past pathogen exposure could be identified by cataloging public T cell receptors. The genetic ancestry cluster associated with self-reported Caucasian donors included around four fifths of the 398 genotyped donors. The T cell repertoires of about 700 subjects were profiled by immunosequencing and related to cytomegalovirus serostatus. A later analysis re-examined previously published TCR beta repertoires from about 700 donors and added high-resolution HLA genotyping to investigate patterns of TCR occurrence. Rather than using new phenotypic data, the later analysis identified candidate immune exposures from TCR beta sequences and from how often those sequences occurred across donors. A later genetic analysis took genome-wide SNP genotypes for about three fifths of the 666 donors and used that subset as a discovery cohort. Every repertoire in the discovery cohort had been generated on one and the same sequencing platform. Overall results and qualifications from the work: When HLA alleles, especially DR and DQ, strongly co-occurred, attributing TCR associations to individual alleles was difficult. Broadly in line with IMGT annotations, most TCR beta V segments showed up in productive rearrangements about 90% or about 30% of the time in an earlier analysis of approximately 640 of the donors. The authors suggested that the approach could potentially be extended to other disease states and immunological phenotypes. In vitro tests confirmed that a few of the cytomegalovirus-associated TCR beta chains recognize cytomegalovirus antigens. A later analysis found that HLA-associated TCR beta chains were more clonally expanded and had lower generation probabilities than equally common non-associated chains. A further reported finding was that TCR beta sequences accurately predicted the HLA-A and HLA-B alleles for most subjects in the first cohort. Because the 87-base-pair reads could not distinguish some IMGT-functional V segments, including TRBV6-2 and TRBV6-3, those segments were excluded. Specific HLA alleles were associated with over 15,000 TCR beta sequences at a false discovery rate of 0.05 in a later analysis. Correlated functional status among segregating V segments might be attributable to linkage disequilibrium, but an unknown experimental factor could not be ruled out. CMV serostatus was the only immune exposure information available for the cohort. In this cohort, only TCR beta chains were sequenced, and detectable features were limited by the absence of alpha or paired-chain data. According to a later analysis, parvovirus B19, influenza, CMV and Epstein-Barr virus appeared linked to several top co-occurrence clusters. In a later genetic analysis, a missense DCLRE1C variant was associated with V-gene and J-gene trimming of TCR beta chains, and the association was replicated in an independent cohort. HLA typing was unavailable for some donors at each locus, so association tests used only the typed subset. About 15 rarely observed V segments, including chromosome 9 orphons, were excluded from the earlier analysis of a few hundred of the donors because counts were too low. The study gave a list of 150 to 200 TCR beta chains associated with cytomegalovirus. Most TCR sequences were seen in very few donors, while some public TCRs were found in many individuals. The classifier was reported to diagnose cytomegalovirus status with high specificity and sensitivity in both the original cohort and the validation cohort. According to a later analysis, most CMV-associated TCR beta chains appeared to be HLA-restricted, and the HLA associations seemed to be driven largely by CMV exposure. A later analysis found that TCR association rates varied across HLA loci, with DRB1 alleles showing the most associated TCRs and HLA-C alleles the fewest. Compared with the roughly 670-donor mean, donors in an Asian-associated ancestry cluster had fewer N-insertions in productive TCRs, according to a later genetic analysis. Roughly uniform sequencing depth across donors was assumed in presence/absence analyses, although this assumption may not hold. A group of highly shared sequence variants was considered likely to be a technical artifact of the sequencing pipeline.

This clone occurred once. It has no known antigen specificity. Base qualities were left out, and no much larger clone turns up one base away. Receptors were amplified or captured by the immunoSEQ multiplex PCR assay. For the multiplex PCR, a mixture combining 60 forward primers for TCR Vbeta segments and 13 reverse primers for TCR Jbeta segments was used. Amplification of the CDR3 region of rearranged TCR beta genes was performed with a multiplex PCR assay on genomic DNA. The Illumina HiSeq System was used to sequence the amplified TCR beta libraries as 87-base-pair reads. In the original analysis: A later analysis counted some 74 million unique TCR beta chains across the 670 or so repertoires, and around 9.9 million of these chains were shared by at least two donors. Raw reads were error-corrected and collapsed into unique sequences with a nearest-neighbor algorithm that merged closely related sequences to remove PCR and sequencing errors. Alignment of CDR3 sequences to IMGT reference sequences was used to assign V, D and J gene segments. For a sequence to be retained, a match of at least six nucleotides to both a V gene segment and a J gene segment was required. A rearrangement counted as productive if the CDR3 had no stop codons and remained in frame with V and J, and every other rearrangement counted as non-productive. CDR3 was defined according to IMGT convention as the region running from the second conserved V-encoded cysteine to the conserved J-encoded phenylalanine. In an earlier analysis of some 550 of the donors, sequences lacking an unambiguous match to a single V gene segment were excluded. An earlier analysis of fewer than 750 of the donors classified V segments as functional when productive rearrangements were above 56.7% and as segregating when the standard deviation between donors was above 5%. A statistical classification framework was developed to diagnose cytomegalovirus status using the catalog of TCR beta chain sequences. In a later analysis, V and J genes were assigned by comparing TCR nucleotide sequences against IMGT/GENE-DB human TR gene sequences. In a later analysis, CDR3 sequences and most-parsimonious VDJ recombination scenarios were assigned using the TCRdist pipeline. A later analysis defined each TCR beta chain by its CDR3 amino acid sequence plus V-gene family, and excluded reads lacking a unique V-gene family. A later analysis removed 600 or so highly shared, low-generation-probability nucleotide sequences to deal with suspected cross-contamination and a sequencing artifact. A later analysis calculated a clonal expansion index for each public chain from normalized within-repertoire ranks of inferred template counts. Generation probabilities in a later analysis came from a VDJ recombination model fitted to out-of-frame rearrangements, and those results were checked against IGoR. Hypergeometric tests were used in a later analysis to score TCR-TCR, TCR-HLA and TCR-CMV co-occurrence, with a repertoire-size bias correction applied to the TCR pairs. To estimate false discovery rates, a later analysis permuted the HLA or CMV assignments 20 times. In a later analysis, co-occurring TCRs were grouped using DBSCAN, with TCRdist sequence similarity added in when clustering inside HLA-allele-positive subsets. Repertoires with fewer than 30,000 or more than 120,000 public chains, plus five repertoires with anomalous nucleotide sharing, were excluded from co-occurrence clustering. TCRdb mirrors the immuneACCESS table, restricted to in-frame sequences. Some clones are absent from its copies; in checked studies, under half trace to an unresolved V gene, and the reason for the others is unknown. That table is the source of V, J and clone size, and D and trimming were worked out from the DNA. The sample data list 110,000 to 150,000 clones, and 65% to 90% of these were observed just once. Over 0.95% of the sample belongs to the ten largest clones.

As encoded in the germline V gene, CDR1 is SQVTM while CDR2 is ANQGSEA. Trimming removed 7 bases from V and 0 bases from J; the gene matches leave 17 bases unexplained. Counted from cysteine to phenylalanine, this CDR3 has 17 amino acids. Only CDR3 DNA remains: 51 bases, in frame from the first base. In total, approximately 690 healthy bone marrow donors made up the cohort. At the time of sampling, every cohort member was nominally healthy, though immune exposures that went unrecorded were likely present. The donor was CMV seronegative and belonged to the group of 320 or so seronegative cohort members. A peripheral blood sample was collected from each donor, and TCR beta sequencing was performed on peripheral blood mononuclear cells. Genomic DNA was extracted from the blood cell samples with the Qiagen DNeasy Blood Extraction Kit.

The origin of this receptor is a female donor in good health and CMV-seronegative. Recombination joined TRBV29-1 with TRBJ1-1, with TRBD1 identical over 7 junction bases. Sequences were obtained from PBMCs. Here is the DNA: TGCAGCGCCTTGCCCGTTCGGGACAGAAAACTGAACACTGAAGCTTTCTTT. It translates as CSALPVRDRKLNTEAFF.